The clone carrying this T cell receptor (beta chain) was counted a few times. No antigen is known for it. CDR1 is MDHEN and CDR2 is SYDVKM in the germline V gene. V lost 4 bases to trimming and J lost 4 bases; unmatched junction nucleotides: 10. The CDR3 consists of 16 residues. The sample is drawn from a study of T-cell reconstitution after alpha-beta-depleted transplantation in children. Study-wide points: Some patients' high day-60 TCRbeta diversity was attributed to recipient cells surviving conditioning. Hyperexpanded clones declined; after one year, newly produced T cells mostly supplied diversity. The origin of alpha-beta T cells about two months after transplant was reportedly several hundred expanded graft clones.

TCRbeta library preparation incorporated unique molecular identifiers. TCRdb reprocessed the PCR reads with MiXCR, giving one entry per CDR3 protein. The data hold a few hundred thousand distinct CDR3 sequences, with 20% to 30% observed a single time. This TCR derives from a female patient aged 2-10 years who had a stem cell transplant for congenital amegakaryocytic thrombocytopenia, so the T cells may come from the graft donor. This chain links TRBV28 with TRBJ2-7; 10 bases agree with TRBD1. Source: PBMCs, mostly from graft donor cells, taken 360 days after TCRalphabeta/CD19-depleted stem cell transplant. The CDR3 DNA sequence: TGTGCCAGCAGTTATATCCCGGGGACAGGGGTTTACGAGCAGTACTTC. It yields the protein CASSYIPGTGVYEQYF.